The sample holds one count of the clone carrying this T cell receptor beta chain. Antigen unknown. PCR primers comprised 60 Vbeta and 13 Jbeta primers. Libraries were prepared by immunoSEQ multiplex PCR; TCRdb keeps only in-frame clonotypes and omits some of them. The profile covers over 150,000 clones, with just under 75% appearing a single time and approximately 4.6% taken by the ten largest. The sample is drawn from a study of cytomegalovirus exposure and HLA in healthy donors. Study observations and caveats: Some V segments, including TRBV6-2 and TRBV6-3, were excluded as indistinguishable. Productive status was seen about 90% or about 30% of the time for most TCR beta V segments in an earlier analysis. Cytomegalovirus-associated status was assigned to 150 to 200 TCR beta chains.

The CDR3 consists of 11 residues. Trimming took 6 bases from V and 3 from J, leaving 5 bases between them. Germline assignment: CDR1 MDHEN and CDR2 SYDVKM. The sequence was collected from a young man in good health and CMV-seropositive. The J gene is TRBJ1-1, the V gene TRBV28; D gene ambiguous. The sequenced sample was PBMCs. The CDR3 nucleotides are TGTGCCAGCAGGTCAGACACTGAAGCTTTCTTT. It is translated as CASRSDTEAFF.